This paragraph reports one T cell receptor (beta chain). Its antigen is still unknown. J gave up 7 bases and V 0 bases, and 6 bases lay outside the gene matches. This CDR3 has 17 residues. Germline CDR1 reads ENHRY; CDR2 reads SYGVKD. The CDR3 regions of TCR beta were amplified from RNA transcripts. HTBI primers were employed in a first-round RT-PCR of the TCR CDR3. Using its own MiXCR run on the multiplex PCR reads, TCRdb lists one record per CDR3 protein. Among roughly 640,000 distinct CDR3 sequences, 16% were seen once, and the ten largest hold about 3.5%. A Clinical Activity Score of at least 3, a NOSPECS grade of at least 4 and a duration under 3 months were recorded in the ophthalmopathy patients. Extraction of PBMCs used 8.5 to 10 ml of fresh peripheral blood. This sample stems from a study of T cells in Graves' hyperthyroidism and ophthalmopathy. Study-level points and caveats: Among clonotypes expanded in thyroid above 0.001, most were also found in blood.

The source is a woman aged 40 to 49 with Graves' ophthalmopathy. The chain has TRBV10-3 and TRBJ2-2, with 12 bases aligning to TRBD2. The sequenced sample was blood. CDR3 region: CAISESRTSGTHGELFF. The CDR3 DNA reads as TGTGCCATCAGTGAGTCGAGGACTAGCGGGACCCACGGGGAGCTGTTTTTT.